Listed below are T cell receptor beta chains from one sample, sequenced in a study of blood T cell repertoires in COVID-19. Generated by immunoSEQ multiplex PCR, the TCRdb table keeps only in-frame clones and is missing some. The profile covers roughly 230,000 clones, with approximately 86% appearing a single time and 5% to 8% taken by the ten largest. The sequenced sample was peripheral blood. All receptors derive from a woman aged 60-75 years with active or convalescent COVID-19. Each CDR3 is given without its conserved first and last residue.

len,v_gene,j_gene,CDR3aa
12,TRBV25-1,TRBJ1-6,ASSVRDSNSPLH
15,TRBV5-1,TRBJ2-1,ASSPVPDRGVGNEQF
14,TRBV10-2,TRBJ1-1,ASSESYYGGQTEAF
13,TRBV11-2,TRBJ2-1,ASSLDGRVYNEQF
12,TRBV5-6,TRBJ1-2,ASSFLGQAGGYT
12,TRBV2,TRBJ2-5,ASTVTGGLETQY
13,TRBV5-1,TRBJ1-1,ASSLRGDMNTEAF
10,TRBV11-1,TRBJ1-6,ASSTGRSPLH
13,TRBV7-2,TRBJ2-3,ASSLRGTGGDTQY
19,TRBV19,TRBJ2-1,ASSIDGWGLAGEGSYNEQF
15,TRBV12-5,TRBJ2-3,ASGLPRSVAEGYTQY
14,TRBV11-2,TRBJ2-5,ASSLGGGLYQETQY
16,TRBV6-1,TRBJ2-2,ASSDRITGGVGTGELF
9,TRBV28,TRBJ2-7,ASSPGWEQY
12,TRBV5-1,TRBJ1-1,ASSLDTVNTEAF
13,TRBV19,TRBJ2-2,ASSIAQGSAGELF
13,TRBV6-2/TRBV6-3,TRBJ2-7,ASSYVSGVAYEQY
10,TRBV30,TRBJ1-1,AWTGWMAEAF
13,TRBV6-1,TRBJ2-6,ASSDGRTGANVLT
14,TRBV27,TRBJ2-3,ASSSVREMGADTQY
14,TRBV19,TRBJ2-1,ASSGRTGGTYNEQF
13,TRBV10-3,TRBJ1-5,AISDVSRGHQPQH
16,TRBV18,TRBJ2-1,ASSPRTSGSYSYNEQF
13,TRBV11-1,TRBJ1-6,ASSLEGQNNSPLH
12,TRBV27,TRBJ1-2,ASSLRGAVRGYT
15,TRBV7-2,TRBJ2-3,ASSYRTSGGRTDTQY
12,TRBV6-5,TRBJ2-1,ATQPRVLNNEQF
14,TRBV19,TRBJ1-5,ASSILEGFSNQPQH
13,TRBV18,TRBJ1-1,ASSPLSTENTEAF
14,TRBV6-2/TRBV6-3,TRBJ2-5,ASSYGAGNSQETQY
13,TRBV2,TRBJ2-2,ASSENPPGTGELF
12,TRBV10-3,TRBJ2-2,AISETEGTGELF
12,TRBV4-2,TRBJ2-1,ASSPREQYNEQF
11,TRBV2,TRBJ2-7,ASSYTGAREQY
11,TRBV28,TRBJ1-1,ASRTGGDTEAF
16,TRBV3-1/TRBV3-2,TRBJ2-5,ASSQGGSWTSGEETQY
12,TRBV2,TRBJ2-3,ASRGQGPTDTQY
12,TRBV7-8,TRBJ2-3,ASSLLANTDTQY
12,TRBV5-1,TRBJ1-3,ASSITGAGNTIY
13,TRBV4-1,TRBJ2-2,ASSLLAENTGELF
13,TRBV5-1,TRBJ1-1,ASSTTGGAGTEAF
12,TRBV29-1,TRBJ1-4,SVGVGGVNEKLF
17,TRBV28,TRBJ1-6,ASSGSAPRLGSYNSPLH
11,TRBV12-3/TRBV12-4,TRBJ1-1,ASKTFQASKAF
11,TRBV29-1,TRBJ1-2,SVEQGVSGGYT
13,TRBV5-4,TRBJ2-7,ASSDKQGGTYEQY
12,TRBV19,TRBJ1-3,ASSVVGRGDTIY
15,TRBV24-1,TRBJ2-3,ATSDSSGILWSDTQY